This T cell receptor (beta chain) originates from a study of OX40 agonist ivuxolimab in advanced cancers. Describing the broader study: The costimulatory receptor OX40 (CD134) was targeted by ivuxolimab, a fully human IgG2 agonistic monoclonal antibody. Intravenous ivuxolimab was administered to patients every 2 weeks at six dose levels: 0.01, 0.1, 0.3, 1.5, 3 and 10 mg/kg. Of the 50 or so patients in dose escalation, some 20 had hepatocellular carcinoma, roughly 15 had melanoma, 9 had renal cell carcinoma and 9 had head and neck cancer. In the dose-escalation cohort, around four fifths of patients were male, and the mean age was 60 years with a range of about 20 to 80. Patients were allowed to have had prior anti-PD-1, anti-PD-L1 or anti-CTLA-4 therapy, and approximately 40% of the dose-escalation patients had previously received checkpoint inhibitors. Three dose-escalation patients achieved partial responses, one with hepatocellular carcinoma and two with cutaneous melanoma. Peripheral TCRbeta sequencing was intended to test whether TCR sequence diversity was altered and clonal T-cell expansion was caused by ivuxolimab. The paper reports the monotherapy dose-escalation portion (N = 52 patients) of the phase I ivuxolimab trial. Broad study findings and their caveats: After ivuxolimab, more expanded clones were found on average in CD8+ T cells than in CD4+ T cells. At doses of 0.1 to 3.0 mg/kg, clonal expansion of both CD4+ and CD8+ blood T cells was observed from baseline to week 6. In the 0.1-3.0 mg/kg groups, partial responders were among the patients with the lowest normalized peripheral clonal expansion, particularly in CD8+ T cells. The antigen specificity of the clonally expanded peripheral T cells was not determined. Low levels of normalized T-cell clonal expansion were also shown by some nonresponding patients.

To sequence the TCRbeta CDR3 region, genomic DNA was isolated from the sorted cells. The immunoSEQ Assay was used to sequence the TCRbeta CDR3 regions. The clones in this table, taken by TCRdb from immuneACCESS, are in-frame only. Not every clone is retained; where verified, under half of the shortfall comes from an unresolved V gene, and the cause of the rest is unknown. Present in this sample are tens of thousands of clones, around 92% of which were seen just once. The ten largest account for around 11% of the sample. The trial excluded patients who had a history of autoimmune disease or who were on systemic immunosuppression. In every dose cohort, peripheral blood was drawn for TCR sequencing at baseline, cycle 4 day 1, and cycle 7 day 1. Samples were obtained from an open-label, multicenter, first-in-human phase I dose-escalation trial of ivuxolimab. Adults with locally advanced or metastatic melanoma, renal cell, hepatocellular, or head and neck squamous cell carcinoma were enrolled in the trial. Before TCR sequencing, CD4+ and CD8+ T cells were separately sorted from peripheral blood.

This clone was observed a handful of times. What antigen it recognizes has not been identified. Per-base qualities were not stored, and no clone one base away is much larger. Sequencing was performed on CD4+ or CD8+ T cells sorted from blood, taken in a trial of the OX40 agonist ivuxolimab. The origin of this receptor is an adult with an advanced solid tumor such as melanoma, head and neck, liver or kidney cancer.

The CDR3 amino acid sequence is: CASSCRDRGTDTQYF. The nucleotide sequence reads as follows: TGTGCCAGCAGCTGTCGGGACAGGGGGACAGATACGCAGTATTTT. The rearrangement joined TRBV5-6 to TRBJ2-3; 11 of the junction bases match TRBD1. The germline V gene provides CDR1 SGHDT and CDR2 YYEEEE. Taken from cysteine to phenylalanine, the CDR3 has 15 residues. Only the CDR3 DNA stays, 45 bases, in frame from base 1. Trimming removed 3 bases from V and 3 bases from J; the gene matches leave 3 bases unexplained.